The rows below give T cell receptor beta chains drawn from one sample of a study of response to subunit inactivated influenza vaccine. TCRdb re-called the RT-PCR reads with MiXCR, one entry per CDR3 protein. The sample consists of a few hundred thousand distinct CDR3 sequences, less than 15% of them appearing once. Sequencing was performed on PBMCs from blood, taken less than 13 days after vaccination. Receptor source: a man in his fifties or sixties who received an inactivated influenza vaccine. Both conserved end residues are trimmed from each CDR3. Fields, in order: CDR3 protein, clone size, V gene. Size is stated for part of the rows, as once, few or many counts, or as a class when the clone is expanded.

CDR3 protein: ATRSSGGTDTQY
clone size: many
V gene: TRBV6-1

CDR3 protein: ATRPWASGVSYEQY
clone size: .
V gene: TRBV28

CDR3 protein: ATSRERTSGLNEQY
clone size: few
V gene: TRBV15

CDR3 protein: ASSPQGTQY
clone size: many
V gene: TRBV9

CDR3 protein: ASRRGQGQEKLF
clone size: few
V gene: TRBV27

CDR3 protein: ASSDHHVRYEQY
clone size: .
V gene: TRBV10-2

CDR3 protein: SALTPATNEKLF
clone size: many
V gene: TRBV20-1

CDR3 protein: ASSYSSGPGGREKLF
clone size: few
V gene: TRBV6-5

CDR3 protein: ASSLSSPFSYNEQF
clone size: .
V gene: TRBV27

CDR3 protein: ASSKDGYGYT
clone size: many
V gene: TRBV12-3/TRBV12-4

CDR3 protein: AIAKTQETQY
clone size: many
V gene: TRBV10-3

CDR3 protein: ASSLQGRGRDEQY
clone size: .
V gene: TRBV5-1

CDR3 protein: SASTHLKAPNSF
clone size: .
V gene: TRBV20-1

CDR3 protein: ASSPQGGYLADTQY
clone size: once
V gene: TRBV12-3/TRBV12-4